The 8 T cell receptor beta chains below were found in one sample sequenced in a study of T-cell memory formation after mild COVID-19. Using its own MiXCR run on the 5' RACE reads, TCRdb lists one record per CDR3 protein. The table shows approximately 500,000 distinct CDR3 sequences, with nearly 25% occurring only once. Sequencing input: PBMCs or a T cell subset sorted from them (not recorded which). These receptors were obtained from an adult woman who had mild COVID-19 (a few samples of this study predate the infection). Cell type and time point are not known.

This clonotype was detected only a few times. This rearrangement joins TRBV6-6 to TRBJ2-5; possibly TRBD1 for D (6 bases). Germline V gene data show CDR1 as MNHNY and CDR2 as SVGAGI (reference sequence). The CDR3 is made up of 17 amino acids. V lost 8 bases, J lost 1 base, and 23 bases lay in between. DNA for the CDR3: TGTGCCAGCGCACGTATGTTGGGACAACTCGTCCAAGAGACCCAGTACTTC. This gives the protein CASARMLGQLVQETQYF.

The chain uses TRBV6-5 and TRBJ1-1; TRBD1 matches at 8 bases. Per germline, CDR1 MNHEY and CDR2 SVGAGI. Unmatched junction bases numbered 11, after V lost 10 bases and J lost 4 bases. The CDR3 is 14 amino acids. Written as DNA, the CDR3 is TGTGCCACCCCTTGGCAGGGGGCGAGCACTGAAGCTTTCTTT. It codes for CATPWQGASTEAFF.

This clonotype has a count of ten or more. V is TRBV12-3 or TRBV12-4 and J is TRBJ2-7, with D unresolved. Trimming removed 5 bases from V and 7 bases from J, with 9 bases in between. The CDR3 extends over 11 amino acids. The CDR3 bases are TGTGCCAGCAGTGCTGGGTCAGAGCAGTACTTC. As protein: CASSAGSEQYF.

At least ten counts were recorded for this clonotype. The rearrangement uses TRBV7-3 and TRBJ2-3, with 12 nucleotides matching TRBD2. CDR1 and CDR2 (germline): SGHTA, FQGTGA. With 1 base clipped from V and 0 bases from J, the junction kept 5 bases outside the gene matches. The CDR3 loop spans 18 amino acids. CDR3 amino acids: CASSLMASGGASTDTQYF. In DNA, the CDR3 is TGTGCCAGCAGCTTAATGGCTAGCGGGGGGGCTAGCACAGATACGCAGTATTTT.

The V and J genes are TRBV5-5 and TRBJ1-3; TRBD1 matches at 10 bases. V trimming: 4 bases; J trimming: 8 bases; junction bases outside the gene matches: 6. CDR1 and CDR2 from the germline V gene are SGHKS and YYEKEE (reference sequence). CDR3 length: 14 residues. The chain's CDR3 is CASSPGTGAYTIYF. CDR3 nucleotide sequence: TGTGCCAGCAGCCCCGGGACAGGGGCATACACCATATATTTT.

This chain joins TRBV6-7 and TRBJ2-3; TRBD2 aligns across 13 bases. TRBV6-7 is identified as an open reading frame with a role that is uncertain. V lost 1 base and J lost 2; bases outside the gene matches: 6. This CDR3 contains 18 residues. CDR3 in amino acids: CASSYYPGLAGNTDTQYF. The DNA for the CDR3 is TGTGCCAGCAGTTACTACCCGGGACTAGCGGGGAACACAGATACGCAGTATTTT.

The chain employs TRBV15 and TRBJ2-1, with D perhaps TRBD2 (6 bases). V shed 0 bases and J shed 3 bases, with 6 bases lying between them. Germline CDR1 is LNHNV and CDR2 is YYDKDF (reference sequence). The CDR3 is 14 residues long. CDR3: CATSRETSYNEQFF. As DNA, the CDR3 is TGTGCCACCAGCAGAGAGACTAGCTACAATGAGCAGTTCTTC.

The V gene is TRBV12-3 or TRBV12-4, the J gene TRBJ2-3; D ambiguous. The CDR3 covers 15 residues. The V gene lost 2 bases and the J gene lost 3 bases, with 12 bases spanning the gap. CDR3 sequence: CASSLTDGPTDTQYF. In nucleotides, the CDR3 is TGTGCCAGCAGTTTAACTGACGGGCCTACAGATACGCAGTATTTT.